This T cell receptor beta chain originates from a study of T cell changes during pregnancy in multiple sclerosis. Germline-derived CDR1 and CDR2 are SGHNT and YYREEE (reference sequence). The CDR3 has 12 amino acids. V was clipped by 4 bases and J by 8 bases; unmatched bases: 5. The method was immunoSEQ multiplex PCR; TCRdb's version includes in-frame clones alone and lacks a portion of them. The table has under 130,000 clones, roughly 92% seen once. Source: peripheral blood, taken after pregnancy. The receptor's source is a female donor with multiple sclerosis, enrolled in a pregnancy study. The V call is TRBV5-4, the J call TRBJ1-2; 7 bases match TRBD1. CDR3 sequence: CASSKQGRGYTF. In DNA, the CDR3 is TGTGCCAGCAGCAAACAGGGGAGAGGCTACACCTTC. Drawing the rest from reference TRBV5-4 and TRBJ1-2, the complete variable domain is ETGVTQSPTHLIKTRGQQVTLRCSSQSGHNTVSWYQQALGQGPQFIFQYYREEENGRGNFPPRFSGLQFPNYSSELNVNALELDDSALYLCASSKQGRGYTFGSGTRLTVV.